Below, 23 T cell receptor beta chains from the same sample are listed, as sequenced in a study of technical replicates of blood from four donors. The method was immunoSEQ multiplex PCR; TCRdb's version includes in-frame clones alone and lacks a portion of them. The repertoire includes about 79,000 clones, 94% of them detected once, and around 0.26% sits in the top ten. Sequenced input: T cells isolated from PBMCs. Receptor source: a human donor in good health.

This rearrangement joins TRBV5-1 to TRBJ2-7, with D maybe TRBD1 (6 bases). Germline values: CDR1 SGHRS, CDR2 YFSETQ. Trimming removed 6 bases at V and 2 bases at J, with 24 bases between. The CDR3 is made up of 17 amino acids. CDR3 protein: CASTPYISRQEPYEQYF. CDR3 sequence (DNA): TGCGCCAGCACCCCTTATATATCGAGACAGGAACCCTACGAGCAGTACTTC.

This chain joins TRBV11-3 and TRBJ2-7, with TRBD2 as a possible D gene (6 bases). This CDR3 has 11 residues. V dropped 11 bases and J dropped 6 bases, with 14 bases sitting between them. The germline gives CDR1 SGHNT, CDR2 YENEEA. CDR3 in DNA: TGTGCCGTTAACGGGGGAACCGAGCAGTACTTC. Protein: CAVNGGTEQYF.

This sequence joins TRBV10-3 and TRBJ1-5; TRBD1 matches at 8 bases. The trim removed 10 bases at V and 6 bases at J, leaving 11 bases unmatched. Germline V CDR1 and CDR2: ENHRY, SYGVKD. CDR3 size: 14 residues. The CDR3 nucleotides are TGTGCCACGCGAGGTGGGACAGGAGGTCAGCCCCAGCATTTT. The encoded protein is CATRGGTGGQPQHF.

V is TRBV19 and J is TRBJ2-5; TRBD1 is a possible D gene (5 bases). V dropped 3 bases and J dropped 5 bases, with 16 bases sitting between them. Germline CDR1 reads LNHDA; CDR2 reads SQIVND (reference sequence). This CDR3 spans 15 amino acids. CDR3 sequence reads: CASSISGAGMETQYF. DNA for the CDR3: TGTGCCAGTAGTATCTCTGGGGCCGGAATGGAGACCCAGTACTTC.

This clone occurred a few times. The DNA of the CDR3 is TGTGCCAGCAGTGCTCCATCACAGGGTGACACTGAAGCTTTCTTT. The encoded protein is CASSAPSQGDTEAFF. The chain couples TRBV25-1 to TRBJ1-1, with a tentative D call TRBD1 (6 bases). Between the trimmed V and J ends, which lost 4 bases and 3 bases, there was a span of 15 bases. Germline CDR1 and CDR2: MGHDK and SYGVNS. The CDR3 contains 15 residues.

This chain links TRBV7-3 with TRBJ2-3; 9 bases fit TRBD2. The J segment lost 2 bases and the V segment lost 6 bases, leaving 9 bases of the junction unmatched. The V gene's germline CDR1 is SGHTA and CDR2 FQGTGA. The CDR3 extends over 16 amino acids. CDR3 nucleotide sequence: TGTGCCAGCAGTTCCCAGCGGGGGGCCATCACAGATACGCAGTATTTT. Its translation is CASSSQRGAITDTQYF.

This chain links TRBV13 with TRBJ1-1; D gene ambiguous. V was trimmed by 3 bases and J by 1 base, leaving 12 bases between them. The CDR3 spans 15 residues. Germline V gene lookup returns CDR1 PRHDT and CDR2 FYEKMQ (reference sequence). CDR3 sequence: CASSFPRQANTEAFF. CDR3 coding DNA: TGTGCCAGCAGCTTCCCCAGGCAGGCGAACACTGAAGCTTTCTTT.

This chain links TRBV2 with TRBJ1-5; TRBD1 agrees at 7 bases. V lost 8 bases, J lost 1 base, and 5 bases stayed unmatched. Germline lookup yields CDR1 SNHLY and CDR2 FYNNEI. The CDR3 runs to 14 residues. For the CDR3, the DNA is TGTGCCAGCGGGACAGATGGCAGCAATCAGCCCCAGCATTTT. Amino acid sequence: CASGTDGSNQPQHF.

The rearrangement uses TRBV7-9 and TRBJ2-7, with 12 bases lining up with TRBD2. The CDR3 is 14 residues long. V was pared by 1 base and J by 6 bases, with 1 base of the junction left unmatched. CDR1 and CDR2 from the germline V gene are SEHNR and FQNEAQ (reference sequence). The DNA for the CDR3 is TGTGCCAGCAGCTTAGAACTAGCGGGGGGCGAGCAGTACTTC. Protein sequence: CASSLELAGGEQYF.

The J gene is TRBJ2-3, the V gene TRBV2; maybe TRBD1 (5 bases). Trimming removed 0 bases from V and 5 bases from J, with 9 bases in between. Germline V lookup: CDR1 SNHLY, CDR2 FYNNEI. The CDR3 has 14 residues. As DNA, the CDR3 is TGTGCCAGCAGTGAAGCTTCTCAGGGAGATACGCAGTATTTT. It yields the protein CASSEASQGDTQYF.

The DNA for the CDR3 is TGCGCCAGCAGCTTGGGCCTACTCTCGCGGAAGACTGAAGCTTTCTTT. It codes for CASSLGLLSRKTEAFF. V usage is TRBV5-1 and J usage is TRBJ1-1; D gene ambiguous. Trimming removed 0 bases from V and 5 bases from J, with 17 bases in between. The V gene's germline CDR1 is SGHRS and CDR2 YFSETQ. The CDR3 loop spans 16 amino acids. The whole variable domain, remainder taken from reference TRBV5-1 and TRBJ1-1, is KAGVTQTPRYLIKTRGQQVTLSCSPISGHRSVSWYQQTPGQGLQFLFEYFSETQRNKGNFPGRFSGRQFSNSRSEMNVSTLELGDSALYLCASSLGLLSRKTEAFFGQGTRLTVV.

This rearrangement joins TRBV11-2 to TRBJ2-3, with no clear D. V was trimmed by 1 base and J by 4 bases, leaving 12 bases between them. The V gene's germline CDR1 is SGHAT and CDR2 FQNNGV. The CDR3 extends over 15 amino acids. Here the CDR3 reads CASSLVPSPADTQYF. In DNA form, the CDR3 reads TGTGCCAGCAGCTTAGTTCCTTCCCCAGCAGATACGCAGTATTTT. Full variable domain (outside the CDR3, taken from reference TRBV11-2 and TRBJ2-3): EAGVAQSPRYKIIEKRQSVAFWCNPISGHATLYWYQQILGQGPKLLIQFQNNGVVDDSQLPKDRFSAERLKGVDSTLKIQPAKLEDSAVYLCASSLVPSPADTQYFGPGTRLTVL.

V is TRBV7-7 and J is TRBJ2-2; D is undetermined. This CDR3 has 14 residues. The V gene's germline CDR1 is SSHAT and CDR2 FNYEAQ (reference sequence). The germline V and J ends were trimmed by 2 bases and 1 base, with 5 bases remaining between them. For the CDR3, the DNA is TGTGCCAGCAGCTTACATCAGAACACCGGGGAGCTGTTTTTT. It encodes CASSLHQNTGELFF.

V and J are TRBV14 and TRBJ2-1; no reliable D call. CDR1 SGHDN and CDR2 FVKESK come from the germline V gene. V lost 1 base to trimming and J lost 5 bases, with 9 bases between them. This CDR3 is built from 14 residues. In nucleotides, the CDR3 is TGTGCCAGCAGCCAAGGTACCAGAAACAATGAGCAGTTCTTC. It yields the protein CASSQGTRNNEQFF.

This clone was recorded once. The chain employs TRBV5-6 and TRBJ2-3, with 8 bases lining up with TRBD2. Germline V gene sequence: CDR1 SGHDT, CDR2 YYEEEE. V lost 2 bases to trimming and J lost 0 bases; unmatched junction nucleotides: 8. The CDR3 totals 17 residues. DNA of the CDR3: TGTGCCAGCAGCTTTCCTAATAGCGGGGCCAGCACAGATACGCAGTATTTT. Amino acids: CASSFPNSGASTDTQYF.

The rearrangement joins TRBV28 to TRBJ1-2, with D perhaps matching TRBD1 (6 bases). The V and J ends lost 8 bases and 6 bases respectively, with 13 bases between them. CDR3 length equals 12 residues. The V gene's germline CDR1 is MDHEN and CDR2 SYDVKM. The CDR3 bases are TGTGCCAGCCTTTCAGGGGAACATGGCTACACCTTC. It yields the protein CASLSGEHGYTF.

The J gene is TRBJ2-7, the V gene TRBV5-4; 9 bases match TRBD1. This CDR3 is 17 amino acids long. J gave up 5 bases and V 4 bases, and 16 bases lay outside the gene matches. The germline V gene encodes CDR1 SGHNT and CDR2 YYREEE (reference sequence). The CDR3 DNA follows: TGTGCCAGCAGCATTACCGGGACAGGGATCTCAGTCAACGAGCAGTACTTC. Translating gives CASSITGTGISVNEQYF.

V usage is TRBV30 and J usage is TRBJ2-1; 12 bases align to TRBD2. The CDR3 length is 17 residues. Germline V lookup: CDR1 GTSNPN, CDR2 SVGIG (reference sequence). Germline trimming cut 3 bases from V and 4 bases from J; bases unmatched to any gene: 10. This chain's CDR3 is CAWSSERTSGAYNEQFF. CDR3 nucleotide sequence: TGTGCCTGGAGCAGCGAGCGGACTAGCGGGGCTTACAATGAGCAGTTCTTC.

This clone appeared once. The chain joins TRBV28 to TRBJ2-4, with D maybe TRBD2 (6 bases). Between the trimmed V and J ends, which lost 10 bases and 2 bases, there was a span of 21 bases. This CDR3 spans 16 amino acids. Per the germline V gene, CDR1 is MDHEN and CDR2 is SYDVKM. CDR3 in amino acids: CAIQSPGLASKNIQYF. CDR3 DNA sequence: TGTGCCATCCAATCTCCGGGACTGGCTTCCAAAAACATTCAGTACTTC.

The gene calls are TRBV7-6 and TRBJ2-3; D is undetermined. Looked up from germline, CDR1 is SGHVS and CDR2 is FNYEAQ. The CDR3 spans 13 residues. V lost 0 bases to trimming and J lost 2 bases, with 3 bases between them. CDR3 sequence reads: CASSLASTDTQYF. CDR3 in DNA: TGTGCCAGCAGCTTAGCCTCCACAGATACGCAGTATTTT.

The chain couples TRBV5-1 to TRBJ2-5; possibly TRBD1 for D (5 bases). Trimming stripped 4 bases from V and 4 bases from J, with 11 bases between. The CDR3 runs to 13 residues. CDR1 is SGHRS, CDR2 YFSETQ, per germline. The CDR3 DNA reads TGCGCCAGCAGCCCCCAGGGCCCAGAGACCCAGTACTTC. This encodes CASSPQGPETQYF.

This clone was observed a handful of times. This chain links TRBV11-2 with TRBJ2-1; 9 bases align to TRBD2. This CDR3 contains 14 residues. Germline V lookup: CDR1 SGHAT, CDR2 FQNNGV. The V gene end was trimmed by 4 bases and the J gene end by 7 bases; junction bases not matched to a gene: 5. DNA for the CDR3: TGTGCCAGCAGCTATCGACTAGCGGAGAATGAGCAGTTCTTC. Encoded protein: CASSYRLAENEQFF. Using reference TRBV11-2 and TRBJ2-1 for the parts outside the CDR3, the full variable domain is EAGVAQSPRYKIIEKRQSVAFWCNPISGHATLYWYQQILGQGPKLLIQFQNNGVVDDSQLPKDRFSAERLKGVDSTLKIQPAKLEDSAVYLCASSYRLAENEQFFGPGTRLTVL.

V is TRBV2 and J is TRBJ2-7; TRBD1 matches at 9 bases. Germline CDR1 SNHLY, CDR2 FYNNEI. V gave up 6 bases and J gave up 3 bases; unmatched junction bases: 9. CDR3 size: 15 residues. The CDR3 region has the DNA TGTGCCAGCAGGGTAGGGACAGGGTTGGTCTACGAGCAGTACTTC. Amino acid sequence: CASRVGTGLVYEQYF.